A selection of T cell receptor beta chains follows, all from one sample in a study of shared clonotypes between healthy human individuals. TCRdb's copy holds only in-frame clones and misses some; the assay was immunoSEQ multiplex PCR. The data show 400,000 to 600,000 clones, with 90% to 97% seen just once and 0.055% to 0.075% held by the top ten. The sample was naive CD4+ T cells sorted from blood. These receptors were obtained from a woman younger than 45 in good health. Each CDR3 is given with its conserved first and last residue. Fields, in order: J gene, D gene, V gene, clone size, CDR3 DNA, CDR3 protein. D genes are given only for firm matches. Clone size is given for some rows only: seen once, a few or many times, or a class if the clone is expanded.

>TRBJ2-7|-|TRBV5-1|-
TGCGCCAGCAGCTTGCGGGGCTACCCCTACGAGCAGTACTTC
CASSLRGYPYEQYF
>TRBJ1-5|-|TRBV28|once
TGTGCCAGCAAGATTTGGACGGACAATCAGCCCCAGCATTTT
CASKIWTDNQPQHF
>TRBJ1-5|TRBD1|TRBV6-5|-
TGTGCCAGCAGTACCGGGACAGGGCCCCTCCAGCCCCAGCATTTT
CASSTGTGPLQPQHF
>TRBJ1-2|-|TRBV5-1|once
TGCGCCAGCAGCTTGGATTGGGCTGACTATGGCTACACCTTC
CASSLDWADYGYTF
>TRBJ2-7|-|TRBV4-2|once
TGTGCCAGCAGCCAAGGAAAAGGAGGGACGAGTTTCTACGAGCAGTACTTC
CASSQGKGGTSFYEQYF
>TRBJ1-3|-|TRBV21-1|-
TGTGCCAGCAGCAAAGGTTACGGGGACAGGGGAATCTCTGGAAACACCATATATTTT
CASSKGYGDRGISGNTIYF
>TRBJ2-5|-|TRBV5-5|-
TGTGCCAGCAGCCGAGAGACCCAGTACTTC
CASSRETQYF
>TRBJ2-3|-|TRBV5-1|-
TGCGCCAGCAGCGCGCGGCAGGGAGATACGCAGTATTTT
CASSARQGDTQYF
>TRBJ2-3|TRBD1|TRBV7-9|-
TGTGCCAGCAGCCGACAGGGTAGCACAGATACGCAGTATTTT
CASSRQGSTDTQYF
>TRBJ2-1|-|TRBV5-4|-
TGTGCCAGCAGCTTCGATAGAGGGACAAGCGATGAGCAGTTCTTC
CASSFDRGTSDEQFF
>TRBJ2-1|-|TRBV25-1|-
TGTGCCAGCAGCCCAGCGGGCCGTGGGAATGAGCAGTTCTTC
CASSPAGRGNEQFF
>TRBJ1-2|-|TRBV29-1|-
TGCAGCGTCCAAAAAACGATAGGGGCAGGGTCCGGTGGCTACACCTTC
CSVQKTIGAGSGGYTF
>TRBJ1-5|-|TRBV19|-
TGTGCCAGTAGCCTGGGACACTCAGGTAGCAATCAGCCCCAGCATTTT
CASSLGHSGSNQPQHF
>TRBJ1-1|-|TRBV27|-
TGTGCCAGCAGTTTAACAGGGAGGTCTGAAGCTTTCTTT
CASSLTGRSEAFF
>TRBJ2-5|TRBD2|TRBV4-2|once
TGTGCCAGCAGCCAAGCGGGAGGGCCGGGGGAGACCCAGTACTTC
CASSQAGGPGETQYF
>TRBJ2-5|TRBD2|TRBV5-1|-
TGCGCCAGCAGCTTGGTTTTAGCGGGAGGTAAAGAGACCCAGTACTTC
CASSLVLAGGKETQYF
>TRBJ2-2|-|TRBV11-2|-
TGTGCCAGCAGCTTAGGCTCGCGGAACACCGGGGAGCTGTTTTTT
CASSLGSRNTGELFF
>TRBJ2-1|TRBD2|TRBV7-2|-
TGTGCCAGCAGCTTAGAGGCGGGGGGCTACAATGAGCAGTTCTTC
CASSLEAGGYNEQFF
>TRBJ1-2|-|TRBV28|-
TGTGCCAGCAGTTTGGAGGTTTATGGCTACACCTTC
CASSLEVYGYTF
>TRBJ2-2|-|TRBV5-4|-
TGTGCCAGCAGCTTGGGCTCTAGGATAAACACCGGGGAGCTGTTTTTT
CASSLGSRINTGELFF
>TRBJ1-3|-|TRBV11-2|-
TGTGCCAGCAGCCAAACGGGGAACACCATATATTTT
CASSQTGNTIYF
>TRBJ2-1|-|TRBV19|-
TGTGCCAGTAATTCCCGGGACCGAGGACATGAGCAGTTCTTC
CASNSRDRGHEQFF